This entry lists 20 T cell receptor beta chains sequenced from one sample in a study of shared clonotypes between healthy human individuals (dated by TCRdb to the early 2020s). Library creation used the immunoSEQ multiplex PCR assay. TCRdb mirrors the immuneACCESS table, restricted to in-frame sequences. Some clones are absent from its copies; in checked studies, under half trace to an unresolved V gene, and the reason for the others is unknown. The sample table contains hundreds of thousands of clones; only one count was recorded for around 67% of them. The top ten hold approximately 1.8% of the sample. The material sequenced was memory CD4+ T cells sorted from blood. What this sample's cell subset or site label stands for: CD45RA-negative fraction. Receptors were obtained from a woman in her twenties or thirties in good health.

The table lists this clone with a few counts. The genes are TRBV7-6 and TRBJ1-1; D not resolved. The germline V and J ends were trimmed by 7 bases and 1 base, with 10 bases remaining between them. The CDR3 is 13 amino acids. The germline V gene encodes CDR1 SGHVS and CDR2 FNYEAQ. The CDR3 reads CASKDPQNTEAFF. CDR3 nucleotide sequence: TGTGCCAGCAAGGACCCCCAGAACACTGAAGCTTTCTTT.

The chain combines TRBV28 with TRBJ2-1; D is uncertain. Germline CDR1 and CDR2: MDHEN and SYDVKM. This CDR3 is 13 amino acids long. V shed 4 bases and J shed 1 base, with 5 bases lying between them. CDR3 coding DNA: TGTGCCAGCAGTTACCGGTCCTACAATGAGCAGTTCTTC. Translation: CASSYRSYNEQFF.

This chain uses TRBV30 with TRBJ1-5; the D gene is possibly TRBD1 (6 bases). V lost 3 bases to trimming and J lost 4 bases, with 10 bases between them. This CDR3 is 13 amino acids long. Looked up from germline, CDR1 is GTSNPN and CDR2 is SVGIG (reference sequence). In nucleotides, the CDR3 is TGTGCCTGGAGCGGACAGTTAAATCAGCCCCAGCATTTT. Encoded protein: CAWSGQLNQPQHF.

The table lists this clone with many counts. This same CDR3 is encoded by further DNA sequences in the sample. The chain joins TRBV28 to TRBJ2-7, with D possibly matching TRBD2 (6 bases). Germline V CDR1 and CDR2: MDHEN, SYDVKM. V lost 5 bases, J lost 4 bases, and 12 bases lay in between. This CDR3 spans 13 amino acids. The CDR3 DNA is TGTGCCAGCAGTCCAAGCCGGGGGTACGAGCAGTACTTC. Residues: CASSPSRGYEQYF. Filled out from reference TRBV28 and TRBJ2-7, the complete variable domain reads DVKVTQSSRYLVKRTGEKVFLECVQDMDHENMFWYRQDPGLGLRLIYFSYDVKMKEKGDIPEGYSVSREKKERFSLILESASTNQTSMYLCASSPSRGYEQYFGPGTRLTVT.

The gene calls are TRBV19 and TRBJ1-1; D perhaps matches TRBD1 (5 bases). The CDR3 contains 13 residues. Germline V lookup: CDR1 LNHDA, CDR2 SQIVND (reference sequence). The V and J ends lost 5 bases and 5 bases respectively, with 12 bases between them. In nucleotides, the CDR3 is TGTGCCAGTAGTGAGACGGGGGGAACTGAAGCTTTCTTT. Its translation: CASSETGGTEAFF.

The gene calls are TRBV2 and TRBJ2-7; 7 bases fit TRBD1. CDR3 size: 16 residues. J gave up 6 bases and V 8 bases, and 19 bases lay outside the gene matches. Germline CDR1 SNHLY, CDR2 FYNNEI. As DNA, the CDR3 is TGTGCCAGCGGCGACCTGGGACAGTCCCTAACTGGCGAGCAGTACTTC. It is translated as CASGDLGQSLTGEQYF.

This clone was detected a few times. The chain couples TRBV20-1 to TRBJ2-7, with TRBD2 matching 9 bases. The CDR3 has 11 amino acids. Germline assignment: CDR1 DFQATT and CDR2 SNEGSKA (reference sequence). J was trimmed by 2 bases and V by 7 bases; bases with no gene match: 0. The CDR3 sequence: CSVAGAYEQYF. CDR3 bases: TGCAGTGTAGCGGGAGCCTACGAGCAGTACTTC.

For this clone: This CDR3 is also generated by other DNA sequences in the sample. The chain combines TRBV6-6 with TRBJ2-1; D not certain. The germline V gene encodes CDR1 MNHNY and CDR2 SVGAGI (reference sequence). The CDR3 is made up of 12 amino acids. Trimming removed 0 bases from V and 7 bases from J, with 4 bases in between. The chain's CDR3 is CASSYSGNEQFF. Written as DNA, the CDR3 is TGTGCCAGCAGTTACTCGGGTAATGAGCAGTTCTTC.

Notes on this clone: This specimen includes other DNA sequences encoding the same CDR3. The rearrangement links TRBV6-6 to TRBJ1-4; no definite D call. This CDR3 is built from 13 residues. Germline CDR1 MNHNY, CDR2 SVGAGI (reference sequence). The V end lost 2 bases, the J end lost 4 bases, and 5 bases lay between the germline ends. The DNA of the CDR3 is TGTGCCAGCAGTTACCAGAGTAATGAAAAACTGTTTTTT. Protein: CASSYQSNEKLFF.

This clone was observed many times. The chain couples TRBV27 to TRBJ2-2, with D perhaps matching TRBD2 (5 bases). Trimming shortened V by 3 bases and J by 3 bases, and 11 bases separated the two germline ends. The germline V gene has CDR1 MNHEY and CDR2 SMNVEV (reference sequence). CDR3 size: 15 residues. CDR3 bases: TGTGCCAGCAGTTTGCTTACTAGTTACACCGGGGAGCTGTTTTTT. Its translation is CASSLLTSYTGELFF.

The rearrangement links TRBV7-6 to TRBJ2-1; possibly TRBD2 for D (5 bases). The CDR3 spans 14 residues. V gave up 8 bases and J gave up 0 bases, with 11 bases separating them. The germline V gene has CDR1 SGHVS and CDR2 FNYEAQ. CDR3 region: CASRIGDSYNEQFF. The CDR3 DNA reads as TGTGCCAGCCGGATCGGGGACTCCTACAATGAGCAGTTCTTC. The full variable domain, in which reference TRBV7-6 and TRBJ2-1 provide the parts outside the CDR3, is GAGVSQSPRYKVTKRGQDVALRCDPISGHVSLYWYRQALGQGPEFLTYFNYEAQQDKSGLPNDRFSAERPEGSISTLTIQRTEQRDSAMYRCASRIGDSYNEQFFGPGTRLTVL.

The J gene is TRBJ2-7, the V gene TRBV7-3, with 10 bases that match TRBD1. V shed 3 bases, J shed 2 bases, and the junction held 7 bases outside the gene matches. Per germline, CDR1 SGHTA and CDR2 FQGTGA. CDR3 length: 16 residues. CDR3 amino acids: CASSFHGQGEAYEQYF. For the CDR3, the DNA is TGTGCCAGCAGCTTCCACGGACAGGGGGAGGCCTACGAGCAGTACTTC.

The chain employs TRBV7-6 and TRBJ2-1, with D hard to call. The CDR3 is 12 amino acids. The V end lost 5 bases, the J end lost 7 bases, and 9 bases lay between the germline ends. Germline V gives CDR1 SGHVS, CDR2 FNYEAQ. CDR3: CASSTVGNEQFF. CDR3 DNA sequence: TGTGCCAGCAGCACGGTCGGTAATGAGCAGTTCTTC.

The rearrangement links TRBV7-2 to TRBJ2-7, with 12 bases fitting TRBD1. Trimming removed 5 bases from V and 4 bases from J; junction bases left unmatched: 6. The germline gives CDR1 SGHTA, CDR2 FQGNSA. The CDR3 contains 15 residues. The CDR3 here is CASSLGQGAQYEQYF. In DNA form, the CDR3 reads TGTGCCAGCAGCCTGGGACAGGGGGCTCAATACGAGCAGTACTTC.

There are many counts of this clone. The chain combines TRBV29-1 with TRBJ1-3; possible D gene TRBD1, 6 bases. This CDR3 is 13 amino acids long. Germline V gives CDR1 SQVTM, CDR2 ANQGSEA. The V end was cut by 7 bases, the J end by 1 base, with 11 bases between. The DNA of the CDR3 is TGCAGCGCAAACCAGGGGTCTGGAAACACCATATATTTT. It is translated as CSANQGSGNTIYF.

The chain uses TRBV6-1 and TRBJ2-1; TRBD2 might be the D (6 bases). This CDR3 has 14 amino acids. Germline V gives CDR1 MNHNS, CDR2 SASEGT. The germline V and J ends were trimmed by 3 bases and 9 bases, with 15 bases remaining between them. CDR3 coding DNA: TGTGCCAGCAGTGAGGGGCCAGCGGGTGGTGAGCAGTTCTTC. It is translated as CASSEGPAGGEQFF.

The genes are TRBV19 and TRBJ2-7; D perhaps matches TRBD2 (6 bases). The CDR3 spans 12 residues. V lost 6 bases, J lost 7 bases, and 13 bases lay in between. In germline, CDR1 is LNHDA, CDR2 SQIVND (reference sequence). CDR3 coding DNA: TGTGCCAGTAGCTACCTGGGGGGTGAGCAGTACTTC. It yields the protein CASSYLGGEQYF. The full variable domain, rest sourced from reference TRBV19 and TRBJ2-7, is DGGITQSPKYLFRKEGQNVTLSCEQNLNHDAMYWYRQDPGQGLRLIYYSQIVNDFQKGDIAEGYSVSREKKESFPLTVTSAQKNPTAFYLCASSYLGGEQYFGPGTRLTVT.

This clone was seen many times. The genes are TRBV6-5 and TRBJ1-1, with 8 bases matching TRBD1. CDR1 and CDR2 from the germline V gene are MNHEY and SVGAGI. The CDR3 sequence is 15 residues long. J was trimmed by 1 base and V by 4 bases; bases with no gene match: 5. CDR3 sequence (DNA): TGTGCCAGCAGTTCTTTCGGGACAGGGAACACTGAAGCTTTCTTT. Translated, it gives CASSSFGTGNTEAFF.

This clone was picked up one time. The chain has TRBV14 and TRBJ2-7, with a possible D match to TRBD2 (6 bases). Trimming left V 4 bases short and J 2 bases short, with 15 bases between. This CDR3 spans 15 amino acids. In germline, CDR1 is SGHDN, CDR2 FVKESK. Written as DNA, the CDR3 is TGTGCCAGCAGCCCATACGGGACTTTACCCTACGAGCAGTACTTC. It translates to CASSPYGTLPYEQYF.

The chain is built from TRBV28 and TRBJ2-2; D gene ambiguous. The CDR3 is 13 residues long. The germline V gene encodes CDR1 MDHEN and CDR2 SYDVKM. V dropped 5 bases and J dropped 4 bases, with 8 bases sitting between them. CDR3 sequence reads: CASSTPSTGELFF. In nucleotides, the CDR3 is TGTGCCAGCAGTACCCCGAGCACCGGGGAGCTGTTTTTT.